This T cell receptor (beta chain) was obtained from a study of regulatory T cells in long-lasting Graves disease. General observations from the study: The number of shared public clonotypes was higher in persistent patients (under 3,000) than new patients (around 960).

Time point of the sample: newly diagnosed GD, antithyroid drugs for less than 3 months. Extracted RNA from PBMCs served as the source of the TCR library. About this clonotype: Antigen specificity is unknown.

Building of the TCR beta libraries involved iRepertoire HTBI primers and Arm-PCR of CDR3 regions. In the study's own analysis: Segment identification across samples yielded some 63 TRBV and 12 to 15 TRBJ segments. TCRdb independently ran MiXCR on the multiplex PCR reads; one entry per CDR3 protein. These V and J calls originate from TCRdb's pipeline instead of the authors' own analysis. The sample records fewer than 350,000 distinct CDR3 sequences, over 15% being singletons. The germline V and J ends were trimmed by 5 bases and 2 bases, with 17 bases remaining between them. The CDR3 is 16 residues long. CDR1 and CDR2 from the germline V gene are MNHEY and SVGEGT.

This clonotype originated in a female donor with Graves disease. The rearrangement joins TRBV6-2 or TRBV6-3 to TRBJ2-3; tentative D call: TRBD2 (6 bases). Sequencing was performed on peripheral blood mononuclear cells (PBMCs), taken at new diagnosis, from a patient treated with antithyroid drugs. The DNA for the CDR3 is TGTGCCAGCAGTGGAATGGGGGGAAGTGCCACAGATACGCAGTATTTT. Its protein is CASSGMGGSATDTQYF.